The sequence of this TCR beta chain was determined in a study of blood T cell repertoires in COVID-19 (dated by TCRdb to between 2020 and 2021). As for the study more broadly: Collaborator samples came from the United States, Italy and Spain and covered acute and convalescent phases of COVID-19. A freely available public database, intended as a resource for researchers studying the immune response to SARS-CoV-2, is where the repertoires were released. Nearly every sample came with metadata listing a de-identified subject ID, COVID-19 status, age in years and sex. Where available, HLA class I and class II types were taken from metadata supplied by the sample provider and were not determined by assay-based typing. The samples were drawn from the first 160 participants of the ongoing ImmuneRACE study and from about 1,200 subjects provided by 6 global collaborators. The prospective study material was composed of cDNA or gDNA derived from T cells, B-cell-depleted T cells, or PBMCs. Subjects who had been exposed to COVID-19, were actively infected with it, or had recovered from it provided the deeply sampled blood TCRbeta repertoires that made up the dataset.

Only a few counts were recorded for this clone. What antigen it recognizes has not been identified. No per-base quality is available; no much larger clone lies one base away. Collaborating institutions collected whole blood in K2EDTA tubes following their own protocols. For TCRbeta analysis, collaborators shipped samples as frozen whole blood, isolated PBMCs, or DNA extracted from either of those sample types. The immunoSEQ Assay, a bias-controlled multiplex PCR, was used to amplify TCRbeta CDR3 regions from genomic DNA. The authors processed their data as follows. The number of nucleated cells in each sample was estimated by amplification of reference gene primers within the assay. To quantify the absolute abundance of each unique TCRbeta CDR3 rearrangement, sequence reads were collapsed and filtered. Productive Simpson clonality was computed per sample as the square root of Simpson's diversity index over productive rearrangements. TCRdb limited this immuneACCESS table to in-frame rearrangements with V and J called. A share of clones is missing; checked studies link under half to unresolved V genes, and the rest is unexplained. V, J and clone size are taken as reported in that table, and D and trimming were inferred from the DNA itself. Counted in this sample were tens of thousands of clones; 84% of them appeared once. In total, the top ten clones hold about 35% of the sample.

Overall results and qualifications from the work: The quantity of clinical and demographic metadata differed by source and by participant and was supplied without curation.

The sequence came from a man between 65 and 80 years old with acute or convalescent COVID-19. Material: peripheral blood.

The nucleotides read TGTGCCAGCAGTTTAATGGGCAGACTGAACACTGAAGCTTTCTTT. This translates into CASSLMGRLNTEAFF. The V and J segments used are TRBV28 and TRBJ1-1; the D gene identity is not certain. The CDR3 runs 15 amino acids, cysteine and phenylalanine included. CDR3 DNA is the only sequence kept; it has 45 bases, read in frame from the first base. V was cut back by 2 bases and J by 0 bases, leaving a gap of 10 bases between them. The germline V gene encodes CDR1 MDHEN and CDR2 SYDVKM.